This passage covers 31 T cell receptor beta chains from one sample sequenced in a study of T cell changes during pregnancy in multiple sclerosis. Here immunoSEQ multiplex PCR was the method, and the copy in TCRdb shows in-frame clones only, minus some. The profile shows around 100,000 clones, around 94% of them singletons. Source: peripheral blood, taken in the second trimester of pregnancy. The source of these receptors is a female donor with multiple sclerosis, enrolled in a pregnancy study.

The chain employs TRBV18 and TRBJ2-7, with 8 bases matching TRBD1. Trimming cost V 4 bases and J 3 bases; bases outside gene matches: 8. Germline lookup yields CDR1 KGHSH and CDR2 LQKENI. This CDR3 has 15 amino acids. The CDR3 bases are TGTGCCAGCTCACTCGGACAGGGCTCTAACTACGAGCAGTACTTC. It yields the protein CASSLGQGSNYEQYF.

The chain is built from TRBV18 and TRBJ2-1; 14 bases map to TRBD2. From germline, CDR1 is KGHSH and CDR2 LQKENI. The V segment lost 6 bases and the J segment 9 bases; nucleotides outside the gene matches: 10. The CDR3 is 16 residues long. In DNA form, the CDR3 reads TGTGCCAGCTCCCCCCTCGGACTAGCGGGAGGCGTTGAGCAGTTCTTC. It encodes CASSPLGLAGGVEQFF.

The chain is built from TRBV18 and TRBJ2-3; no definite D call. CDR1 is KGHSH, CDR2 LQKENI, per germline. V shed 5 bases and J shed 3 bases, with 3 bases lying between them. The CDR3 loop spans 11 amino acids. CDR3 protein: CASSSTDTQYF. Here the CDR3 DNA reads TGTGCCAGCTCATCTACAGATACGCAGTATTTT. The whole variable domain, remainder taken from reference TRBV18 and TRBJ2-3, is NAGVMQNPRHLVRRRGQEARLRCSPMKGHSHVYWYRQLPEEGLKFMVYLQKENIIDESGMPKERFSAEFPKEGPSILRIQQVVRGDSAAYFCASSSTDTQYFGPGTRLTVL.

In its sample, this clone was seen once. J is TRBJ2-7 and V is TRBV7-3, with TRBD1 matching 9 bases. Per germline, CDR1 SGHTA and CDR2 FQGTGA. The CDR3 totals 16 residues. V was clipped by 3 bases and J by 6 bases; unmatched bases: 12. CDR3: CASSFPQGTGGVEQYF. CDR3 DNA sequence: TGTGCCAGCAGCTTCCCCCAAGGAACAGGGGGCGTCGAGCAGTACTTC.

V and J are TRBV5-6 and TRBJ2-2; maybe TRBD2 (5 bases). Trimming shortened V by 0 bases and J by 6 bases, and 12 bases separated the two germline ends. Per the germline V gene, CDR1 is SGHDT and CDR2 is YYEEEE. This CDR3 has 15 residues. The CDR3 spells CASSLANRGPGELFF. The CDR3, as DNA: TGTGCCAGCAGCTTGGCAAACCGGGGTCCCGGGGAGCTGTTTTTT.

The gene calls are TRBV5-1 and TRBJ2-1, with 12 positions matching TRBD2. The germline gives CDR1 SGHRS, CDR2 YFSETQ. This CDR3 contains 15 residues. With 4 bases clipped from V and 4 bases from J, the junction kept 3 bases outside the gene matches. The CDR3 DNA reads as TGCGCCAGCAGCGGAGGGACTAGCGGGTACAATGAGCAGTTCTTC. Protein product: CASSGGTSGYNEQFF.

This chain joins TRBV28 and TRBJ1-2; the D is unclear. The ends were cut back, 6 bases at V and 1 base at J, with 12 bases in the middle. The CDR3 consists of 14 residues. The V gene's germline CDR1 is MDHEN and CDR2 SYDVKM. CDR3 in amino acids: CASSPSGFNYGYTF. The CDR3 DNA reads as TGTGCCAGCAGCCCAAGTGGCTTTAACTATGGCTACACCTTC.

CDR3 nucleotides: TGTGCCATCCCTCCCCAGGGATTTGATGGCTACACCTTC. Protein product: CAIPPQGFDGYTF. The chain is built from TRBV19 and TRBJ1-2, with D perhaps TRBD1 (5 bases). The germline V gene encodes CDR1 LNHDA and CDR2 SQIVND (reference sequence). The ends were cut back, 10 bases at V and 6 bases at J, with 18 bases in the middle. The CDR3 consists of 13 residues.

The chain joins TRBV15 to TRBJ1-5, with 10 bases fitting TRBD1. The CDR3 totals 16 residues. Losses at the gene ends were 3 bases for V and 4 bases for J; bases not matched to a gene: 6. CDR1 is LNHNV, CDR2 YYDKDF, per germline (reference sequence). The CDR3 is CATSSRDRGFNQPQHF. As DNA, the CDR3 is TGTGCCACCAGCAGCCGGGACAGGGGTTTTAATCAGCCCCAGCATTTT.

This chain joins TRBV5-1 and TRBJ1-1, with a tentative D call TRBD1 (6 bases). The CDR3 spans 15 residues. Per the germline V gene, CDR1 is SGHRS and CDR2 is YFSETQ. The V gene lost 4 bases and the J gene lost 1 base, with 14 bases spanning the gap. The CDR3 here is CASSPQTGANTEAFF. The CDR3 DNA reads TGCGCCAGCAGCCCGCAGACAGGAGCGAACACTGAAGCTTTCTTT.

The chain has TRBV6-6 and TRBJ1-4; D not resolved. Germline V gives CDR1 MNHNY, CDR2 SVGAGI (reference sequence). Trimming removed 2 bases at V and 3 bases at J, with 7 bases between. The CDR3 has 14 residues. In nucleotides, the CDR3 is TGTGCCAGCAGTTACGAGCGGTCTAATGAAAAACTGTTTTTT. It is translated as CASSYERSNEKLFF.

This sequence joins TRBV6-1 and TRBJ2-7; the D gene is possibly TRBD1 (5 bases). V was trimmed by 6 bases and J by 3 bases, leaving 15 bases between them. Germline V lookup: CDR1 MNHNS, CDR2 SASEGT. CDR3 size: 14 residues. CDR3: CASSRTYEDYEQYF. DNA of the CDR3: TGTGCCAGCAGCAGGACATACGAGGACTACGAGCAGTACTTC.

The CDR3, as DNA: TGTGCCTGGAGTCTAACTCCGGACAGGTTAAAGGGGCCCCAGCATTTT. Amino acids: CAWSLTPDRLKGPQHF. This chain joins TRBV30 and TRBJ1-5; 7 bases are a match to TRBD1. CDR1 is GTSNPN, CDR2 SVGIG, per germline (reference sequence). The CDR3 length is 16 residues. V was clipped by 2 bases and J by 9 bases; unmatched bases: 16.

The chain couples TRBV7-9 to TRBJ2-5, with 12 bases lining up with TRBD2. Per germline, CDR1 SEHNR and CDR2 FQNEAQ (reference sequence). This CDR3 has 16 residues. Trimming cost V 4 bases and J 3 bases; bases outside gene matches: 6. CDR3 bases: TGTGCCAGCAGCTCTCTAGCGGGGGGGAAAAAAGAGACCCAGTACTTC. Amino acids: CASSSLAGGKKETQYF.

CDR3 sequence reads: CASSRQGARWGTEAFF. The CDR3 DNA is TGTGCCAGCAGCCGACAGGGGGCAAGGTGGGGCACTGAAGCTTTCTTT. This rearrangement joins TRBV13 to TRBJ1-1; 10 nucleotides line up with TRBD1. The CDR3 loop spans 16 amino acids. V gave up 5 bases and J gave up 4 bases; unmatched junction bases: 10. Germline V CDR1 and CDR2: PRHDT, FYEKMQ (reference sequence).

This chain connects TRBV5-4 to TRBJ2-3, with a possible D match to TRBD2 (5 bases). The V end was cut by 4 bases, the J end by 0 bases, with 9 bases between. Germline assignment: CDR1 SGHNT and CDR2 YYREEE (reference sequence). The CDR3 length is 14 residues. The CDR3 sequence is CASSLAPSTDTQYF. The CDR3 region has the DNA TGTGCCAGCAGCCTAGCACCCAGCACAGATACGCAGTATTTT.

V and J are TRBV29-1 and TRBJ1-2, with D unresolved. The V and J ends lost 5 bases and 4 bases respectively, with 5 bases between them. This CDR3 has 10 amino acids. The V gene's germline CDR1 is SQVTM and CDR2 ANQGSEA. The CDR3 here is CSVHSYGYTF. The CDR3 bases are TGCAGCGTTCACAGCTATGGCTACACCTTC.

V is TRBV2 and J is TRBJ1-1, with a weak D call TRBD1 (6 bases). The V gene lost 4 bases and the J gene lost 5 bases, with 17 bases spanning the gap. From germline, CDR1 is SNHLY and CDR2 FYNNEI. The CDR3 covers 15 residues. CDR3 coding DNA: TGTGCCAGCAGTGGCGCTTTCGGGGGGCGAACTGAAGCTTTCTTT. The encoded protein is CASSGAFGGRTEAFF.

V is TRBV15 and J is TRBJ2-1, with TRBD2 as a possible D gene (6 bases). CDR3 size: 19 residues. Per germline, CDR1 LNHNV and CDR2 YYDKDF (reference sequence). With 0 bases removed from V and 5 bases from J, the gap between germline ends came to 23 bases. CDR3 loop: CATSRETRLGRESHNEQFF. The CDR3 DNA sequence: TGTGCCACCAGCAGAGAGACCCGCCTCGGTCGGGAGTCTCACAATGAGCAGTTCTTC.

The chain recombines TRBV5-6 with TRBJ2-7; 8 positions agree with TRBD1. The junction had 9 bases not matched to a gene; V was cut back by 4 bases and J by 3 bases. The CDR3 sequence is 15 residues long. Per the germline V gene, CDR1 is SGHDT and CDR2 is YYEEEE. This CDR3 is CASSQGQGSNYEQYF. DNA of the CDR3: TGTGCCAGCAGCCAAGGACAGGGCTCAAACTACGAGCAGTACTTC.

The chain combines TRBV4-1 with TRBJ2-5; 8 bases fit TRBD1. The germline gives CDR1 MGHRA, CDR2 YSYEKL. Losses at the gene ends were 4 bases for V and 3 bases for J; bases not matched to a gene: 1. The CDR3 covers 13 residues. The CDR3 DNA reads as TGCGCCAGCAGCCCGGGACAGGAAGAGACCCAGTACTTC. Residues: CASSPGQEETQYF.

V and J are TRBV5-1 and TRBJ1-1; no firm D call. With 0 bases removed from V and 4 bases from J, the gap between germline ends came to 10 bases. CDR1 is SGHRS and CDR2 is YFSETQ in the germline V gene. This CDR3 is built from 14 residues. CDR3 region: CASSLGQYRTEAFF. CDR3 sequence (DNA): TGCGCCAGCAGCTTGGGGCAATACCGCACTGAAGCTTTCTTT.

V and J are TRBV7-8 and TRBJ2-3; 10 bases line up with TRBD2. The CDR3 is 15 residues long. V lost 5 bases to trimming and J lost 0 bases; unmatched junction nucleotides: 2. CDR1 and CDR2 from the germline V gene are SGHVS and FQNEAQ. The CDR3 nucleotides read TGTGCCAGCAGCAAGCGGGAGGGAAGCACAGATACGCAGTATTTT. This sequence encodes CASSKREGSTDTQYF.

V and J are TRBV18 and TRBJ1-5, with D possibly matching TRBD1 (6 bases). Trimming took off 5 bases at V and 1 base at J, with 9 bases between the two ends. Per germline, CDR1 KGHSH and CDR2 LQKENI. This CDR3 has 14 residues. CDR3 in DNA: TGTGCCAGCTCAGCCACAGGGAGCAATCAGCCCCAGCATTTT. Translation: CASSATGSNQPQHF.

The chain employs TRBV6-5 and TRBJ1-6; 7 bases line up with TRBD1. Germline V gene data show CDR1 as MNHEY and CDR2 as SVGAGI. The CDR3 runs to 13 residues. Trimming cost V 2 bases and J 15 bases; bases outside gene matches: 7. The CDR3 is CASSYLTGAHLHF. The DNA of the CDR3 is TGTGCCAGCAGTTACCTAACAGGGGCCCACCTCCACTTT.

J is TRBJ1-1 and V is TRBV2; D is undetermined. The length of the CDR3 is 13 residues. With 5 bases removed from V and 5 bases from J, the gap between germline ends came to 12 bases. Germline V gene sequence: CDR1 SNHLY, CDR2 FYNNEI. The CDR3 nucleotides read TGTGCCAGCAGTCCAAGGGCGGGAACTGAAGCTTTCTTT. Its protein is CASSPRAGTEAFF.

The CDR3 DNA reads as TGTGCCACTTGGGAGGGGGGCACAGATACGCAGTATTTT. Its translation: CATWEGGTDTQYF. V and J are TRBV10-3 and TRBJ2-3; maybe TRBD2 (7 bases). CDR1 ENHRY and CDR2 SYGVKD come from the germline V gene. V was pared by 10 bases and J by 1 base, with 12 bases between. This CDR3 is 13 amino acids long.

The chain couples TRBV6-6 to TRBJ2-1; a possible D gene is TRBD1 (5 bases). The CDR3 spans 16 residues. Germline loops: CDR1 MNHNY, CDR2 SVGAGI (reference sequence). With 0 bases removed from V and 5 bases from J, the gap between germline ends came to 14 bases. CDR3 protein: CASSYSTQGRDNEQFF. CDR3 sequence (DNA): TGTGCCAGCAGTTACTCAACCCAGGGTAGGGACAATGAGCAGTTCTTC.

V and J are TRBV9 and TRBJ2-7; D is possibly TRBD2 (7 bases). The CDR3 has 13 residues. The germline CDR1 and CDR2 sequences are SGDLS and YYNGEE. V was trimmed by 4 bases and J by 5 bases, leaving 13 bases between them. This chain's CDR3 is CASSPGEGDEQYF. The CDR3 DNA reads as TGTGCCAGCAGCCCCGGGGAGGGGGACGAGCAGTACTTC.

V usage is TRBV11-2 and J usage is TRBJ1-2; 8 nucleotides agree with TRBD1. Germline V gene sequence: CDR1 SGHAT, CDR2 FQNNGV. J was trimmed by 4 bases and V by 5 bases; bases with no gene match: 9. CDR3 length: 15 residues. The CDR3 coding sequence is TGTGCCAGCAGCCAACCGACAGGGGCCAGCTATGGCTACACCTTC. Translated: CASSQPTGASYGYTF.

The rearrangement links TRBV4-1 to TRBJ1-1, with D possibly matching TRBD1 (6 bases). CDR1 is MGHRA and CDR2 is YSYEKL in the germline V gene. The V gene lost 0 bases and the J gene lost 0 bases, with 20 bases spanning the gap. The CDR3 has 19 residues. Here the CDR3 reads CASSQEWRTVPNMNTEAFF. CDR3 nucleotide sequence: TGCGCCAGCAGCCAAGAATGGAGGACAGTGCCGAACATGAACACTGAAGCTTTCTTT.